What follows is one T cell receptor beta chain and its context. Its cognate antigen is unknown. The CDR3 is 14 amino acids. CDR1 and CDR2 from the germline V gene are MNHEY and SMNVEV (reference sequence). V lost 3 bases and J 8 bases, leaving 11 bases between the germline ends. TCRdb reprocessed the 5' RACE reads with MiXCR, giving one entry per CDR3 protein. The sample records tens of thousands of distinct CDR3 sequences, roughly 10% being singletons. This sample was included in a study of T-cell memory formation after mild COVID-19. Study summary: Across donors, TCR clusters were largely donor specific.

General observations from the study: Pre-infection memory showed some responding clones, and this suggested that cross-reactive memory joined. Shrinking CD4+ clones resided mostly in CM and EM, and CD8+ ones in EMRA.

The V gene is TRBV27, the J gene TRBJ1-6; D is uncertain. The sequenced sample consisted of PBMCs or a T cell subset sorted from them (not recorded which). The receptor was derived from a man aged 18 to 29 who had mild COVID-19 (a few samples of this study predate the infection). Cell type and time point are not known. The CDR3 DNA follows: TGTGCCAGCAGTTTGACCCCGAGAGATTCACCCCTCCACTTT. Translation gives CASSLTPRDSPLHF.